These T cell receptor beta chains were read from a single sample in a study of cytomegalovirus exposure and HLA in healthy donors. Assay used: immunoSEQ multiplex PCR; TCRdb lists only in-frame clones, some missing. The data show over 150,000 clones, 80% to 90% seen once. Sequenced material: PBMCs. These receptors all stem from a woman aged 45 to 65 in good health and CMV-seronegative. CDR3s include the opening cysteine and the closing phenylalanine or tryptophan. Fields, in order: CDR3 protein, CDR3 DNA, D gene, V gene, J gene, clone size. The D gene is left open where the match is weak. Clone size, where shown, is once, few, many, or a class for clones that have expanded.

CDR3aa: CASSPGGGQKGTEAFF
CDR3nt: TGTGCCAGCAGCCCCGGGGGGGGGCAAAAGGGCACTGAAGCTTTCTTT
d_gene: .
v_gene: TRBV5-8
j_gene: TRBJ1-1
abundance: .

CDR3aa: CASSVASPGQGVQETQYF
CDR3nt: TGTGCCAGCAGCGTCGCCTCCCCGGGACAGGGGGTCCAAGAGACCCAGTACTTC
d_gene: TRBD1
v_gene: TRBV9
j_gene: TRBJ2-5
abundance: .

CDR3aa: CASSARDRGPNYGYTF
CDR3nt: TGTGCCAGCAGTGCTCGGGACAGGGGACCTAACTATGGCTACACCTTC
d_gene: TRBD1
v_gene: TRBV6-6
j_gene: TRBJ1-2
abundance: .

CDR3aa: CASSLNPRDRSIVGYGYTF
CDR3nt: TGTGCCAGTAGCCTAAACCCGCGGGACCGCTCAATTGTCGGATATGGCTACACCTTC
d_gene: .
v_gene: TRBV19
j_gene: TRBJ1-2
abundance: .

CDR3aa: CASSPVGGATYEQYF
CDR3nt: TGTGCCAGTAGCCCCGTAGGGGGGGCGACGTACGAGCAGTACTTC
d_gene: .
v_gene: TRBV19
j_gene: TRBJ2-7
abundance: .

CDR3aa: CASSHSLQGPEAFF
CDR3nt: TGTGCCAGCAGCCACAGCCTACAGGGACCTGAAGCTTTCTTT
d_gene: .
v_gene: TRBV7-2
j_gene: TRBJ1-1
abundance: .

CDR3aa: CASSLTASGTANYGYTF
CDR3nt: TGCGCCAGCAGCTTGACCGCCTCCGGGACAGCTAACTATGGCTACACCTTC
d_gene: TRBD1
v_gene: TRBV5-1
j_gene: TRBJ1-2
abundance: .

CDR3aa: CASRAGTETHF
CDR3nt: TGTGCCAGCAGAGCCGGGACAGAGACTCACTTC
d_gene: TRBD1
v_gene: TRBV6-5
j_gene: TRBJ1-2
abundance: few

CDR3aa: CASKTGGPYNEQFF
CDR3nt: TGTGCCAGCAAGACGGGAGGGCCCTACAATGAGCAGTTCTTC
d_gene: TRBD2
v_gene: TRBV11-2
j_gene: TRBJ2-1
abundance: .

CDR3aa: CASSLAPLPGEQYF
CDR3nt: TGTGCCAGCAGCTTAGCGCCCCTCCCGGGGGAGCAGTACTTC
d_gene: .
v_gene: TRBV7-2
j_gene: TRBJ2-7
abundance: .

CDR3aa: CASTISLGQGAGTEAFF
CDR3nt: TGTGCCAGCACAATTTCGTTAGGCCAGGGGGCCGGCACTGAAGCTTTCTTT
d_gene: TRBD1
v_gene: TRBV28
j_gene: TRBJ1-1
abundance: .

CDR3aa: CASSSAGRPTDMQYF
CDR3nt: TGTGCCAGCAGCTCAGCGGGGAGGCCCACAGATATGCAGTATTTT
d_gene: TRBD2
v_gene: TRBV13
j_gene: TRBJ2-3
abundance: once

CDR3aa: CASSPTVSSGNTIYF
CDR3nt: TGTGCCAGCTCTCCGACAGTTAGCTCTGGAAACACCATATATTTT
d_gene: .
v_gene: TRBV18
j_gene: TRBJ1-3
abundance: few

CDR3aa: CASSQPSDRPGYEQYF
CDR3nt: TGCGCCAGCAGCCAACCCTCGGACAGGCCGGGCTACGAGCAGTACTTC
d_gene: TRBD1
v_gene: TRBV4-1
j_gene: TRBJ2-7
abundance: .

CDR3aa: CASRAGQANYGYTF
CDR3nt: TGTGCCAGCAGAGCAGGACAGGCTAACTATGGCTACACCTTC
d_gene: TRBD1
v_gene: TRBV2
j_gene: TRBJ1-2
abundance: .

CDR3aa: CASSLAPLGRAAETEQFF
CDR3nt: TGTGCCAGCAGCTTAGCCCCCCTCGGGAGGGCCGCCGAAACTGAGCAGTTCTTC
d_gene: TRBD2
v_gene: TRBV7-2
j_gene: TRBJ2-1
abundance: .

CDR3aa: CASSQTTGGTSPLHF
CDR3nt: TGTGCCAGCAGCCAAACAACAGGGGGCACATCACCCCTCCACTTT
d_gene: TRBD1
v_gene: TRBV14
j_gene: TRBJ1-6
abundance: .

CDR3aa: CATSPTGFGFVYTF
CDR3nt: TGTGCCACCAGCCCGACGGGTTTTGGCTTTGTCTACACCTTC
d_gene: .
v_gene: TRBV15
j_gene: TRBJ1-2
abundance: once

CDR3aa: CASSGVRQGSYEQYF
CDR3nt: TGTGCCAGCAGTGGAGTCCGACAGGGGTCCTACGAGCAGTACTTC
d_gene: TRBD1
v_gene: TRBV6-1
j_gene: TRBJ2-7
abundance: .

CDR3aa: CASSYAVSNEQFF
CDR3nt: TGTGCCAGCAGTTACGCGGTCTCCAATGAGCAGTTCTTC
d_gene: .
v_gene: TRBV6-5
j_gene: TRBJ2-1
abundance: .

CDR3aa: CASSTAGGGYEQYF
CDR3nt: TGTGCCAGCAGCACCGCCGGGGGGGGCTACGAGCAGTACTTC
d_gene: TRBD2
v_gene: TRBV7-9
j_gene: TRBJ2-7
abundance: .

CDR3aa: CASSVVASPDTQYF
CDR3nt: TGTGCCAGCAGCGTAGTGGCTAGCCCAGATACGCAGTATTTT
d_gene: .
v_gene: TRBV9
j_gene: TRBJ2-3
abundance: .

CDR3aa: CASSPRLAGGRGETQYF
CDR3nt: TGTGCCAGCAGCCCTAGACTAGCGGGGGGCCGCGGGGAGACCCAGTACTTC
d_gene: TRBD2
v_gene: TRBV5-8
j_gene: TRBJ2-5
abundance: .

CDR3aa: CASSRQGTLSYEQYF
CDR3nt: TGTGCCAGCAGCCGACAGGGGACACTCTCCTACGAGCAGTACTTC
d_gene: TRBD1
v_gene: TRBV7-8
j_gene: TRBJ2-7
abundance: .

CDR3aa: CASSGSGGIYYNEQFF
CDR3nt: TGTGCCTCATCAGGGAGCGGGGGGATATACTACAATGAGCAGTTCTTC
d_gene: TRBD2
v_gene: TRBV10-3
j_gene: TRBJ2-1
abundance: .

CDR3aa: CASSWGVINQEAFF
CDR3nt: TGTGCCAGCAGTTGGGGGGTTATCAATCAGGAAGCTTTCTTT
d_gene: .
v_gene: TRBV28
j_gene: TRBJ1-1
abundance: .

CDR3aa: CASSKGAFGEKLFF
CDR3nt: TGTGCCAGCAGCAAAGGAGCCTTTGGTGAAAAACTGTTTTTT
d_gene: .
v_gene: TRBV21-1
j_gene: TRBJ1-4
abundance: .

CDR3aa: CASGLEDRGSQPQHF
CDR3nt: TGTGCTAGTGGTTTGGAAGATAGGGGGAGTCAGCCCCAGCATTTT
d_gene: .
v_gene: TRBV12-5
j_gene: TRBJ1-5
abundance: .

CDR3aa: CASSQGGQGPSEQFF
CDR3nt: TGTGCCAGCAGCCAAGGGGGACAGGGCCCTTCGGAGCAGTTCTTC
d_gene: TRBD1
v_gene: TRBV4-2
j_gene: TRBJ2-1
abundance: .

CDR3aa: CASSVGDRLTAEQYF
CDR3nt: TGTGCCAGCAGTGTCGGGGACAGATTGACCGCCGAGCAGTACTTC
d_gene: TRBD1
v_gene: TRBV25-1
j_gene: TRBJ2-7
abundance: .

CDR3aa: CASSHSGGAGGFVGTNEKLFF
CDR3nt: TGCGCCAGCAGCCATTCCGGCGGGGCAGGGGGCTTTGTGGGAACTAATGAAAAACTGTTTTTT
d_gene: TRBD1
v_gene: TRBV4-1
j_gene: TRBJ1-4
abundance: .

CDR3aa: CASSQVVAGEYEQYF
CDR3nt: TGTGCCAGCAGCCAAGTAGTGGCGGGAGAGTACGAGCAGTACTTC
d_gene: TRBD2
v_gene: TRBV4-2
j_gene: TRBJ2-7
abundance: .

CDR3aa: CRRVGNQPQHF
CDR3nt: TGCAGGAGGGTAGGCAATCAGCCCCAGCATTTT
d_gene: .
v_gene: TRBV29-1
j_gene: TRBJ1-5
abundance: .

CDR3aa: CASSVGQGVGDTQYF
CDR3nt: TGTGCCAGCAGCGTAGGACAGGGGGTAGGAGATACGCAGTATTTT
d_gene: TRBD1
v_gene: TRBV9
j_gene: TRBJ2-3
abundance: .

CDR3aa: CASSVVLGEQYF
CDR3nt: TGTGCCAGCAGCGTAGTTCTCGGAGAGCAGTATTTT
d_gene: .
v_gene: TRBV9
j_gene: TRBJ2-3
abundance: .

CDR3aa: CASSEAPGSAYGYTF
CDR3nt: TGTGCCAGCAGTGAAGCACCGGGGAGTGCCTATGGCTACACCTTC
d_gene: .
v_gene: TRBV6-1
j_gene: TRBJ1-2
abundance: .